The T cell receptor (beta chain) under discussion was sequenced for a study of T cells in Graves' hyperthyroidism and ophthalmopathy. Background on the study: Peripheral blood was drawn at first diagnosis, prior to all treatment. Study-level findings and limits: Blood also contained most expanded thyroid clonotypes above 0.001.

Clinical symptoms, serum thyroxine and TRAb, thyroid ultrasound and orbital computed tomography were used for the diagnoses. Out of approximately 9.9 ml of fresh peripheral blood came the PBMCs. The investigators amplified TCR beta CDR3 regions from RNA transcripts. First-round RT-PCR targeting the TCR CDR3 was performed with the HTBI primer set. MiXCR, run by TCRdb on the multiplex PCR reads, gives a single entry per CDR3 protein. The data contain a few hundred thousand distinct CDR3 sequences, around 16% of them singletons. Details on this clonotype: As yet, its antigen is unknown.

Germline values: CDR1 DFQATT, CDR2 SNEGSKA (reference sequence). The V gene lost 0 bases and the J gene lost 13 bases, with 10 bases spanning the gap. CDR3 length: 11 residues. The chain employs TRBV20-1 and TRBJ1-5; a possible D gene is TRBD1 (5 bases). Input material: blood. The clonotype was recovered from a woman aged 25 to 39 with Graves' ophthalmopathy. DNA for the CDR3: TGCAGTGCTAGAGATACTGGGGGACAGCATTTT. It yields the protein CSARDTGGQHF.